A selection of T cell receptor beta chains follows, all from one sample in a study of graft-versus-host responses after intestinal transplantation. Produced via immunoSEQ multiplex PCR; TCRdb's table is partial and in-frame only. The table has nearly 100,000 clones, about nine tenths seen once. Source: PBMCs, taken around 68 weeks after intestinal transplant. The source of these receptors is a human patient who received an intestinal transplant, so some T cells may come from the graft donor. Both conserved end residues are part of each CDR3. A D gene is named only where the DNA matches it firmly.

V gene | D gene | CDR3 protein
TRBV11-2 | . | CASSLDPHTTGTIEKLFF
TRBV2 | . | CASSVLNTEAFF
TRBV29-1 | . | CSVGTEGAGKLFF
TRBV6-5 | . | CASSYSGGGSYGYTF
TRBV15 | TRBD1 | CATRSGDRSVEAFF
TRBV18 | TRBD1 | CASSRDRVVNEQFF
TRBV2 | . | CASSVWPTQETQYF
TRBV7-3 | TRBD1 | CASSSGTGVEAFF
TRBV6-4 | TRBD1 | CASSDSGDRGQPQHF
TRBV15 | . | CATSRAPGPHGYTF
TRBV10-3 | . | CAISRGGYGYTF
TRBV5-6 | . | CASSFDQSGGNTIYF
TRBV7-3 | TRBD2 | CASSFPGTSGSNEQFF
TRBV27 | . | CASSPPGGTEAFF
TRBV9 | . | CASSVGQPNQPQHF
TRBV19 | . | CASSSWDKSNQPQHF
TRBV5-1 | TRBD1 | CASLGQGQETQYF
TRBV7-9 | TRBD1 | CASSLAAGGSPLHF
TRBV5-6 | . | CASSLDMTNSPLHF
TRBV7-8 | TRBD1 | CASSSRTGGSNSPLHF
TRBV7-2 | . | CASSTLPQAPLHF
TRBV6-6 | . | CASRTSRGAEAFF
TRBV7-9 | . | CASSAPTETNYGYTF
TRBV2 | . | CASSERRVLRPGANVLTF
TRBV6-6 | TRBD1 | CASSSGGYGYTF
TRBV6-1 | . | CASSPGSWGTDTQYF
TRBV7-3 | . | CASSPGPTWHEQFF
TRBV5-1 | TRBD1 | CASSSQQGQTEAFF
TRBV10-3 | . | CAISEGGLNQPQHF
TRBV5-4 | . | CASSFWEMETQYF
TRBV6-1 | . | CASRAEPSQPQHF
TRBV11-3 | . | CASSLVWTGETYNEQFF
TRBV7-3 | TRBD1 | CASSPAGTGGIVGYTF
TRBV5-8 | . | CASSPRDPGYGYTF
TRBV5-6 | . | CASSSAGEVRQPQHF
TRBV29-1 | . | CSAELSPGYYEQYF
TRBV11-3 | . | CASSSLGEQFF
TRBV2 | . | CASRADSNQPQHF
TRBV9 | . | CASSVGPGQTQYF
TRBV2 | . | CASMGGDNEQFF
TRBV7-2 | . | CASSLQGSIYNEQFF
TRBV4-1 | . | CASSRRETTDTQYF
TRBV6-5 | . | CASSSTAYYGYTF
TRBV9 | . | CASSVVGLGELFF
TRBV11-1 | . | CASSRREESEAFF
TRBV7-6 | TRBD2 | CASSLDPLAGGPGETQYF
TRBV4-2 | TRBD2 | CASSQGGGAADTQYF
TRBV6-5 | TRBD1 | CASSEAGGAGYTF
TRBV6-5 | . | CASSYSGGYTDTQYF
TRBV5-1 | . | CASRYGQGDYGYTF
TRBV5-1 | . | CASSLRAGSNSPLHF
TRBV6-5 | . | CASSPRGGGEKLFF
TRBV25-1 | TRBD2 | CASGGGSYQETQYF
TRBV21-1 | . | CASSKIPRTGSPYPSYNEQFF